The clone carrying this TCR beta chain was picked up a small number of times. The data belong to a study of blood T cells in healthy people across ages. Using a J-beta primer mix together with a sample-barcoded 5' primer, a second PCR was run for about 6 to 12 cycles. TCRdb re-called the 5' RACE reads through MiXCR, storing one row per CDR3 protein. The sample records around 800,000 distinct CDR3 sequences, more than 40% being singletons. The sequenced sample consisted of blood. The source is a man aged 55 to 69 in good health.

The CDR3 nucleotides read TGTGCCAGCAGTGAAGCAGAAGGACAGGGTTTCAACGAGCAGTACTTC. Residues: CASSEAEGQGFNEQYF. This chain connects TRBV2 to TRBJ2-7, with TRBD1 matching 8 bases. Trimming took 0 bases from V and 5 from J; bases not matched to a gene: 9. CDR3 length: 16 amino acids. Looked up from germline, CDR1 is SNHLY and CDR2 is FYNNEI. The whole variable domain, filled in from reference TRBV2 and TRBJ2-7, reads EPEVTQTPSHQVTQMGQEVILRCVPISNHLYFYWYRQILGQKVEFLVSFYNNEISEKSEIFDDQFSVERPDGSNFTLKIRSTKLEDSAMYFCASSEAEGQGFNEQYFGPGTRLTVT.